This T cell receptor (beta chain) was captured by sequencing in a study of response to subunit inactivated influenza vaccine. Study results and caveats: Authors suggested seasonal influenza vaccinations each recruit few new T cells.

TCRdb analysed the RT-PCR reads with MiXCR anew, one entry per CDR3 protein. The sample has about 700,000 distinct CDR3 sequences, 15% to 17% seen once; the top ten hold around a tenth. The V gene's germline CDR1 is GTSNPN and CDR2 SVGIG (reference sequence). Trimming shortened V by 7 bases and J by 5 bases, and 14 bases separated the two germline ends. This CDR3 has 12 residues. As to this clonotype: No antigen is known for it.

The chain recombines TRBV30 with TRBJ1-1; possibly TRBD1 for D (5 bases). Sequences were derived from PBMCs from blood, sampled about 12 days after vaccination. The sequence was obtained from a man aged 50-59 years who received an inactivated influenza vaccine. The CDR3 nucleotides are TGTGCCTCGGCGGGGACGTATACTGAAGCTTTCTTT. It translates to CASAGTYTEAFF.